This T cell receptor (beta chain) was identified in a study of T-cell reconstitution after alpha-beta-depleted transplantation in children. Germline CDR1 is LNHDA and CDR2 is SQIVND (reference sequence). The CDR3 extends over 15 amino acids. V was clipped by 4 bases and J by 1 base, with 8 bases between them. Unique molecular identifiers were built into the TCRbeta library. From the PCR reads, TCRdb called clonotypes with MiXCR, one entry per CDR3 protein. The sample lists 900,000 or so distinct CDR3 sequences, roughly 16% occurring once. The TCR originated in a male patient aged 10 to 17 who had a stem cell transplant for acute lymphoblastic leukemia, so the T cells may come from the graft donor. The chain combines TRBV19 with TRBJ2-6; D ambiguous. Sequencing used PBMCs, mostly from graft donor cells, obtained 360 days after TCRalphabeta/CD19-depleted stem cell transplant. CDR3 DNA: TGTGCCAGTAGTACCCTAGTTTCTGGGGCCAACGTCCTGACTTTC. Translating gives CASSTLVSGANVLTF.